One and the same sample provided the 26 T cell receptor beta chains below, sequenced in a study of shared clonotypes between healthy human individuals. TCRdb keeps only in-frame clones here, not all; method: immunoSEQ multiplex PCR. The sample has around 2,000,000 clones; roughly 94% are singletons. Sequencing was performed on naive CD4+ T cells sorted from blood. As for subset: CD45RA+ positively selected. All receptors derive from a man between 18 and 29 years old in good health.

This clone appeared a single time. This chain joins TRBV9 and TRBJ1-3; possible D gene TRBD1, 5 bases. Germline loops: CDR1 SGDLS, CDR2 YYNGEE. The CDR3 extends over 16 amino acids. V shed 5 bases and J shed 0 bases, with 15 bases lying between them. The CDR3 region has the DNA TGTGCCAGCAGTGAGCCGGGACTAAGCTCTGGAAACACCATATATTTT. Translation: CASSEPGLSSGNTIYF.

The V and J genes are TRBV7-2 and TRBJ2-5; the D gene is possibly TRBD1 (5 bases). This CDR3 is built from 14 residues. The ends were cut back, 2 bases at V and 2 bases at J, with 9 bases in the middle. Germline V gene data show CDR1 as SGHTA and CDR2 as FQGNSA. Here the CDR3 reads CASSLQGWQETQYF. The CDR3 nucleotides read TGTGCCAGCAGCTTACAGGGTTGGCAAGAGACCCAGTACTTC.

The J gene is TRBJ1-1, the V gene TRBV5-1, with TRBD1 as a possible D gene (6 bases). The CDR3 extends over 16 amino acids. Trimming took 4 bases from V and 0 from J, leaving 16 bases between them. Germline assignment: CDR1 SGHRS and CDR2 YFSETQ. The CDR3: CASSRGETGMNTEAFF. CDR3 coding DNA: TGCGCCAGCAGCCGGGGAGAGACAGGCATGAACACTGAAGCTTTCTTT.

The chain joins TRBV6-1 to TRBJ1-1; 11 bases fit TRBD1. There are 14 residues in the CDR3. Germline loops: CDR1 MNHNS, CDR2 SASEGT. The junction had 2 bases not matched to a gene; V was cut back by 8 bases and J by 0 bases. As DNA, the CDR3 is TGTGCCAGCGGGACAGGGGGTATGAACACTGAAGCTTTCTTT. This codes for CASGTGGMNTEAFF.

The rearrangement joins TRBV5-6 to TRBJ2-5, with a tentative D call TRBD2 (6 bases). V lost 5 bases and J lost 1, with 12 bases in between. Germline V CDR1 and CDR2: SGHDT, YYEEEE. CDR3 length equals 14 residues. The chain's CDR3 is CASSWREAQETQYF. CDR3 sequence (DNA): TGTGCCAGCAGTTGGAGGGAGGCCCAAGAGACCCAGTACTTC.

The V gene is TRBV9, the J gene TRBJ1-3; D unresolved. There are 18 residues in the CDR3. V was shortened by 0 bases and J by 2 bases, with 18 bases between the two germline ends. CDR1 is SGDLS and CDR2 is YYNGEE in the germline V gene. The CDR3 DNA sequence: TGTGCCAGCAGCGTAGGGGATCATGGGCAGAGGGCTGGAAACACCATATATTTT. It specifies CASSVGDHGQRAGNTIYF.

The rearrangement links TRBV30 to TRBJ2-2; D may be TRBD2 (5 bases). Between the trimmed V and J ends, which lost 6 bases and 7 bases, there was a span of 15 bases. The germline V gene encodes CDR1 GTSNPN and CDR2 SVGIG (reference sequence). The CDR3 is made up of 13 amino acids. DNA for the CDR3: TGTGCCTGCCCCTTAAGAGGGAGCGGGGAGCTGTTTTTT. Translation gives CACPLRGSGELFF.

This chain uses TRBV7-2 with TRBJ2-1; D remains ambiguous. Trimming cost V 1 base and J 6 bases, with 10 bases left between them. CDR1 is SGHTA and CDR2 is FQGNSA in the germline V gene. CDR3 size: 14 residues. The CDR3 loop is CASSLVGGSNEQFF. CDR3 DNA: TGTGCCAGCAGCTTAGTCGGCGGCTCCAATGAGCAGTTCTTC.

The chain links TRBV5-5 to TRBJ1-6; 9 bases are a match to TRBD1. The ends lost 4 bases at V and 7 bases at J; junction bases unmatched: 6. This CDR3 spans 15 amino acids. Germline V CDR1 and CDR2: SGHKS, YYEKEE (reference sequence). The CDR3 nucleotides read TGTGCCAGCAGCGTAGGGACAGGGCTGAATTCACCCCTCCACTTT. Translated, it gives CASSVGTGLNSPLHF.

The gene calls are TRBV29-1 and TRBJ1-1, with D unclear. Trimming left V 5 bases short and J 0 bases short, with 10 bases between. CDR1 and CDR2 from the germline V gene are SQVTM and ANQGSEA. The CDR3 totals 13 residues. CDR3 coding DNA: TGCAGCGTTTGCACAAAACTGAACACTGAAGCTTTCTTT. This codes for CSVCTKLNTEAFF.

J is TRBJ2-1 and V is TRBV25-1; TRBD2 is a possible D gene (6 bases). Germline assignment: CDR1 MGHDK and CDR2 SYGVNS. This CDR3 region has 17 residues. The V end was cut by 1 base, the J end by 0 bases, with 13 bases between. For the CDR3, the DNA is TGTGCCAGCAGTGAATCCGAGGGACTCGGCTCCTACAATGAGCAGTTCTTC. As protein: CASSESEGLGSYNEQFF.

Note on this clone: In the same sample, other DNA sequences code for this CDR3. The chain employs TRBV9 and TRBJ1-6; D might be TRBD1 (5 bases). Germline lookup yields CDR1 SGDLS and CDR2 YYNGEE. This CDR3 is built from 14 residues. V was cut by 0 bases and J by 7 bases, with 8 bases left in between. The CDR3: CASSVGGANSPLHF. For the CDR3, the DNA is TGTGCCAGCAGCGTAGGGGGCGCAAATTCACCCCTCCACTTT.

CDR3 sequence: CASSPWSGSYEQYF. The CDR3 coding sequence is TGTGCCAGCTCACCTTGGTCAGGGTCCTACGAGCAGTACTTC. The chain carries TRBV18 and TRBJ2-7; tentatively, D is TRBD1 (5 bases). Germline CDR1 reads KGHSH; CDR2 reads LQKENI. This CDR3 comprises 14 residues. Deletions cut 3 bases from V and 1 base from J, with 10 bases between.

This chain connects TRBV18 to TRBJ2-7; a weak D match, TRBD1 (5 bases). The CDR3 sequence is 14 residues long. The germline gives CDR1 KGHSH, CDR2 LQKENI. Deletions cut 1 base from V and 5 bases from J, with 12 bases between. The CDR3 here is CASSPLPPTDEQYF. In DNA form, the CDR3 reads TGTGCCAGCTCACCACTTCCCCCGACAGACGAGCAGTACTTC.

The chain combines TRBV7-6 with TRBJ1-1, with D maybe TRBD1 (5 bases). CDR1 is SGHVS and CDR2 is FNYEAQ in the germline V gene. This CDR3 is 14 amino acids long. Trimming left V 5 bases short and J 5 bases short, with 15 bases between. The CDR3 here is CASSAGPTGTEAFF. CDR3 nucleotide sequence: TGTGCCAGCAGCGCGGGACCGACGGGGACTGAAGCTTTCTTT. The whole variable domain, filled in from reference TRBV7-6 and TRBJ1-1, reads GAGVSQSPRYKVTKRGQDVALRCDPISGHVSLYWYRQALGQGPEFLTYFNYEAQQDKSGLPNDRFSAERPEGSISTLTIQRTEQRDSAMYRCASSAGPTGTEAFFGQGTRLTVV.

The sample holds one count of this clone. In DNA, the CDR3 is TGTGCCAGCAGCGCGTCAGGGGGCATCAGCTATGGCTACACCTTC. It encodes CASSASGGISYGYTF. This chain uses TRBV9 with TRBJ1-2; the match to TRBD1 covers 8 bases. The length of the CDR3 is 15 residues. The germline gives CDR1 SGDLS, CDR2 YYNGEE. Germline trimming cut 3 bases from V and 4 bases from J; bases unmatched to any gene: 8.

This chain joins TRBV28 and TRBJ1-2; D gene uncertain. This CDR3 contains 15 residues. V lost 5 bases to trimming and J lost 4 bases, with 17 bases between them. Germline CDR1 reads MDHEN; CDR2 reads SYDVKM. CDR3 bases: TGTGCCAGCAGTGAAGGTTCCCTAGGGTCCTATGGCTACACCTTC. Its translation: CASSEGSLGSYGYTF.

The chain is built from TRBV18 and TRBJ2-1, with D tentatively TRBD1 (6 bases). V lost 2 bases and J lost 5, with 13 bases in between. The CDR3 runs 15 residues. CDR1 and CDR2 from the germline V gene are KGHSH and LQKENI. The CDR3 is CASSPETGIHNEQFF. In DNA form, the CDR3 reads TGTGCCAGCTCACCAGAAACAGGGATCCACAATGAGCAGTTCTTC.

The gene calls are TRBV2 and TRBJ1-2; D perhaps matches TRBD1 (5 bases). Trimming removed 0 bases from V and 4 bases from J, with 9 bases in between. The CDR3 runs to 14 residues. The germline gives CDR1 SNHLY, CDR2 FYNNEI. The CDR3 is CASSEAAGLYGYTF. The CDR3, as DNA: TGTGCCAGCAGTGAAGCGGCAGGGCTCTATGGCTACACCTTC.

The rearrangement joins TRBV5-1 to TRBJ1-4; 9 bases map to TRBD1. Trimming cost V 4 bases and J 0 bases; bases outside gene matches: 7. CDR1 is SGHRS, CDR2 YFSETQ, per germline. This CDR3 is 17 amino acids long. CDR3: CASSLGTGRTTNEKLFF. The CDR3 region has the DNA TGCGCCAGCAGCCTAGGGACAGGGCGTACAACTAATGAAAAACTGTTTTTT.

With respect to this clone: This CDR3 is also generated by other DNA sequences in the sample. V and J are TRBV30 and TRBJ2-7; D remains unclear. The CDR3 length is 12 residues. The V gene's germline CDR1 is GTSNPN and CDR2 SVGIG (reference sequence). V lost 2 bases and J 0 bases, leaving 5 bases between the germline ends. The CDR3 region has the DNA TGTGCCTGGAGTCCGAACTCCTACGAGCAGTACTTC. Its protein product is CAWSPNSYEQYF.

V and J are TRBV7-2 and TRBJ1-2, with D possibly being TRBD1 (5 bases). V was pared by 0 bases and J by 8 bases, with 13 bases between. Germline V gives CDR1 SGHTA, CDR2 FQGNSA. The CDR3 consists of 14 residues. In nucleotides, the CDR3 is TGTGCCAGCAGCTTAGCGATGGGACCAACCGGCTACACCTTC. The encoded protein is CASSLAMGPTGYTF.

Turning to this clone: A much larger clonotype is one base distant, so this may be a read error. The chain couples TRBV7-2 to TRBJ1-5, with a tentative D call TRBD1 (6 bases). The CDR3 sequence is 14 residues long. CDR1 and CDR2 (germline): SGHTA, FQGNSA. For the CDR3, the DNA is TGTGCCAGCCTCGAAGGGGGGGGACGCCAGCCCCTGCATTTT. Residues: CASLEGGGRQPLHF. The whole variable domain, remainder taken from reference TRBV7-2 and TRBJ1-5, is GAGVSQSPSNKVTEKGKDVELRCDPISGHTALYWYRQSLGQGLEFLIYFQGNSAPDKSGLPSDRFSAERTGGSVSTLTIQRTQQEDSAVYLCASLEGGGRQPLHFGDGTRLSIL.

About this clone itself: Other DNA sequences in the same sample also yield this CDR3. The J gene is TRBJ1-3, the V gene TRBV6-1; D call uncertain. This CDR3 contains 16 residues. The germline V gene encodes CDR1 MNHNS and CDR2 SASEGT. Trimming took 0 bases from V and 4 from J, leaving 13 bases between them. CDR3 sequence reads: CASSEALQYSGNTIYF. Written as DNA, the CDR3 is TGTGCCAGCAGTGAAGCACTACAATACTCCGGAAACACCATATATTTT.

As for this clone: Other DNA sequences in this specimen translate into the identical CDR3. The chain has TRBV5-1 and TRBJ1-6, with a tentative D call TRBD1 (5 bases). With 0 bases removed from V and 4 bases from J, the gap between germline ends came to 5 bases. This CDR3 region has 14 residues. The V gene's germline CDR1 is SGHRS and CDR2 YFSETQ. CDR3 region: CASSLGQYNSPLHF. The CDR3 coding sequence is TGCGCCAGCAGCTTGGGACAGTATAATTCACCCCTCCACTTT.

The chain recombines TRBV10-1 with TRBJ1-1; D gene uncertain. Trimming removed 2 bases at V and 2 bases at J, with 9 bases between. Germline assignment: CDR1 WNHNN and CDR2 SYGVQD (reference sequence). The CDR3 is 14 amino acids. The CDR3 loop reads CASSEDGVNTEAFF. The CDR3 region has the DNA TGCGCCAGCAGTGAGGACGGTGTTAACACTGAAGCTTTCTTT.